Presented here are 30 T cell receptor beta chains from one specimen sequenced in a study of blood T cell repertoires in COVID-19. TCRdb's table, derived via immunoSEQ multiplex PCR, lists solely in-frame clones and lacks some. The sample has over 100,000 clones, 81% seen once; the top ten hold 8.4%. The specimen was peripheral blood. The receptors here all came from a woman aged 60 to 75 with active or convalescent COVID-19.

This chain links TRBV5-4 with TRBJ2-7; 10 bases are shared with TRBD2. The CDR3 sequence is 16 residues long. Germline assignment: CDR1 SGHNT and CDR2 YYREEE (reference sequence). J lost 6 bases, V lost 4 bases, and 13 bases had no gene match. The CDR3 sequence: CASSRSTSGKGGEQYF. CDR3 sequence (DNA): TGTGCCAGCAGCCGAAGTACTAGCGGGAAGGGAGGCGAGCAGTACTTC.

The V and J genes are TRBV5-1 and TRBJ2-5; TRBD2 aligns across 13 bases. The CDR3 has 16 residues. V lost 4 bases, J lost 1 base, and 4 bases stayed unmatched. Germline V gives CDR1 SGHRS, CDR2 YFSETQ. The CDR3 nucleotides are TGCGCCAGCAGCAACGGACTAGCGGGGGTCCAAGAGACCCAGTACTTC. Translated, it gives CASSNGLAGVQETQYF.

The chain links TRBV5-1 to TRBJ1-1; TRBD1 agrees at 7 bases. Germline lookup yields CDR1 SGHRS and CDR2 YFSETQ. V lost 0 bases to trimming and J lost 0 bases; unmatched junction nucleotides: 8. There are 17 residues in the CDR3. This chain's CDR3 is CASSLVYRGNLNTEAFF. As DNA, the CDR3 is TGCGCCAGCAGCTTGGTGTACAGGGGTAATTTGAACACTGAAGCTTTCTTT.

J is TRBJ1-2 and V is TRBV7-2; D not resolved. The CDR3 is 12 amino acids. Trimming stripped 0 bases from V and 8 bases from J, with 7 bases between. Germline values: CDR1 SGHTA, CDR2 FQGNSA. This chain's CDR3 is CASSLAPGGYTF. The DNA for the CDR3 is TGTGCCAGCAGCTTAGCCCCCGGGGGCTACACCTTC.

The V gene is TRBV5-1, the J gene TRBJ1-1; no definite D call. V shed 0 bases and J shed 1 base, with 19 bases lying between them. Germline V gene lookup returns CDR1 SGHRS and CDR2 YFSETQ. The CDR3 consists of 18 residues. Here the CDR3 DNA reads TGCGCCAGCAGCTTGGGCACGGCGACGGGTCGGAGGAACACTGAAGCTTTCTTT. Its translation is CASSLGTATGRRNTEAFF.

V usage is TRBV19 and J usage is TRBJ2-6; D possibly corresponds to TRBD1 (6 bases). CDR3 size: 17 residues. V dropped 1 base and J dropped 5 bases, with 15 bases sitting between them. Germline V gene sequence: CDR1 LNHDA, CDR2 SQIVND (reference sequence). The CDR3, as DNA: TGTGCCAGTAGTATAGCCCCGGACAGCCGCAGGGCCAACGTCCTGACTTTC. This translates into CASSIAPDSRRANVLTF. The variable domain in full, with the rest retrieved from reference TRBV19 and TRBJ2-6, is DGGITQSPKYLFRKEGQNVTLSCEQNLNHDAMYWYRQDPGQGLRLIYYSQIVNDFQKGDIAEGYSVSREKKESFPLTVTSAQKNPTAFYLCASSIAPDSRRANVLTFGAGSRLTVL.

This chain connects TRBV10-3 to TRBJ1-5; 7 bases match TRBD1. V lost 0 bases, J lost 4 bases, and 3 bases stayed unmatched. Germline lookup yields CDR1 ENHRY and CDR2 SYGVKD. The CDR3 sequence is 15 residues long. The chain's CDR3 is CAISESGTDNQPQHF. In DNA, the CDR3 is TGTGCCATCAGTGAGTCCGGGACAGATAATCAGCCCCAGCATTTT.

J is TRBJ1-3 and V is TRBV27; D not resolved. CDR3 length: 15 residues. Looked up from germline, CDR1 is MNHEY and CDR2 is SMNVEV (reference sequence). Trimming pared 5 bases from V and 2 bases from J, leaving 13 bases between. DNA of the CDR3: TGTGCCAGCAGTCCAGACGCCGGGGCTGGAAACACCATATATTTT. This sequence encodes CASSPDAGAGNTIYF.

As DNA, the CDR3 is TGCGCCAGCAGCGAAACAGGGTCTGGGGCCAACGTCCTGACTTTC. Amino acid sequence: CASSETGSGANVLTF. The rearrangement links TRBV5-1 to TRBJ2-6; tentatively, D is TRBD1 (6 bases). CDR3 length: 15 residues. The ends were cut back, 4 bases at V and 1 base at J, with 9 bases in the middle. Per germline, CDR1 SGHRS and CDR2 YFSETQ.

The V call is TRBV28, the J call TRBJ1-1; TRBD1 agrees at 7 bases. The CDR3 has 20 residues. Germline-derived CDR1 and CDR2 are MDHEN and SYDVKM. V gave up 4 bases and J gave up 7 bases; unmatched junction bases: 27. The CDR3 protein is CASSSLPLKAGGSLNGEAFF. The CDR3 nucleotides are TGTGCCAGCAGTTCACTGCCGTTAAAGGCAGGGGGGTCCCTAAATGGTGAAGCTTTCTTT.

The chain is built from TRBV27 and TRBJ2-7; D possibly corresponds to TRBD1 (5 bases). CDR1 and CDR2 from the germline V gene are MNHEY and SMNVEV (reference sequence). This CDR3 has 13 residues. The germline V and J ends were trimmed by 7 bases and 4 bases, with 14 bases remaining between them. CDR3 bases: TGTGCCAGCACAAAGGGCCAGGGATACGAGCAGTACGTC. Its protein product is CASTKGQGYEQYV.

This clone occurred once. The gene calls are TRBV19 and TRBJ1-2; D unresolved. This CDR3 comprises 15 residues. V dropped 2 bases and J dropped 5 bases, with 15 bases sitting between them. CDR1 is LNHDA and CDR2 is SQIVND in the germline V gene (reference sequence). CDR3 protein: CASSISPEAGYGYTF. The CDR3 region has the DNA TGTGCCAGTAGTATATCCCCCGAGGCTGGTTATGGCTACACCTTC.

The CDR3 region is CASSEAGGRTDTQYF. Here the CDR3 DNA reads TGTGCCAGCAGTGAAGCCGGGGGGCGCACAGATACGCAGTATTTT. This chain joins TRBV2 and TRBJ2-3; tentatively, D is TRBD2 (7 bases). The CDR3 totals 15 residues. CDR1 is SNHLY, CDR2 FYNNEI, per germline. V shed 0 bases and J shed 1 base, with 8 bases lying between them.

The chain is built from TRBV28 and TRBJ2-2, with 7 nucleotides matching TRBD1. Germline CDR1 and CDR2: MDHEN and SYDVKM. CDR3 size: 14 residues. The junction had 2 bases not matched to a gene; V was cut back by 6 bases and J by 1 base. CDR3 bases: TGTGCCAGCAGAACAGGGGAGAACACCGGGGAGCTGTTTTTT. Amino acid sequence: CASRTGENTGELFF.

CDR3 nucleotide sequence: TGTGCCAGCAGTTACTCTGGGGGACGGGACAACGAGCAGTACTTC. The encoded protein is CASSYSGGRDNEQYF. V gene TRBV6-2 or TRBV6-3 combines with J gene TRBJ2-7; D perhaps matches TRBD1 (6 bases). CDR1 and CDR2 from the germline V gene are MNHEY and SVGEGT. V gave up 0 bases and J gave up 5 bases, with 14 bases separating them. This CDR3 has 15 residues.

V usage is TRBV2 and J usage is TRBJ1-6; D may be TRBD1 (6 bases). Trimming pared 8 bases from V and 6 bases from J, leaving 11 bases between. This CDR3 comprises 13 residues. Germline V gene data show CDR1 as SNHLY and CDR2 as FYNNEI. The CDR3 region is CASYRDINSPLHF. The CDR3 coding sequence is TGTGCCAGCTACCGGGACATTAATTCACCCCTCCACTTT.

The V call is TRBV5-1, the J call TRBJ1-1; D unresolved. Trimming removed 0 bases at V and 3 bases at J, with 15 bases between. Per the germline V gene, CDR1 is SGHRS and CDR2 is YFSETQ. This CDR3 region has 16 residues. The CDR3 region has the DNA TGCGCCAGCAGCTTGGCCAGGCCCCTTGGGTACACTGAAGCTTTCTTT. It is translated as CASSLARPLGYTEAFF. The variable domain in full, completed from reference TRBV5-1 and TRBJ1-1, reads KAGVTQTPRYLIKTRGQQVTLSCSPISGHRSVSWYQQTPGQGLQFLFEYFSETQRNKGNFPGRFSGRQFSNSRSEMNVSTLELGDSALYLCASSLARPLGYTEAFFGQGTRLTVV.

This clone is a singleton in its sample. The J gene is TRBJ2-1, the V gene TRBV11-2, with TRBD2 as a possible D gene (6 bases). Per germline, CDR1 SGHAT and CDR2 FQNNGV. CDR3 length: 17 residues. The V end was cut by 4 bases, the J end by 4 bases, with 20 bases between. CDR3 loop: CASSSRGIAARYNEQFF. The CDR3 coding sequence is TGTGCCAGCAGCTCGAGGGGCATAGCGGCTAGATACAATGAGCAGTTCTTC. Looking up the rest from reference TRBV11-2 and TRBJ2-1 gives the full variable domain: EAGVAQSPRYKIIEKRQSVAFWCNPISGHATLYWYQQILGQGPKLLIQFQNNGVVDDSQLPKDRFSAERLKGVDSTLKIQPAKLEDSAVYLCASSSRGIAARYNEQFFGPGTRLTVL.

This clone was picked up one time. This chain joins TRBV9 and TRBJ2-7; TRBD2 aligns across 7 bases. Germline V gene sequence: CDR1 SGDLS, CDR2 YYNGEE. The trim removed 0 bases at V and 5 bases at J, leaving 8 bases unmatched. The CDR3 is 15 residues long. This CDR3 is CASSVGREEVNEQYF. The CDR3 region has the DNA TGTGCCAGCAGCGTAGGCCGGGAGGAAGTGAACGAGCAGTACTTC.

The J gene is TRBJ2-2, the V gene TRBV27, with 9 bases lining up with TRBD2. V was pared by 6 bases and J by 1 base, with 3 bases of the junction left unmatched. Germline V gene sequence: CDR1 MNHEY, CDR2 SMNVEV (reference sequence). The CDR3 covers 15 residues. CDR3 sequence: CASRSLAGNTGELFF. The CDR3 bases are TGTGCCAGCAGATCACTAGCGGGGAACACCGGGGAGCTGTTTTTT.

The rearrangement links TRBV10-3 to TRBJ1-2; the D gene is possibly TRBD1 (5 bases). Germline CDR1 and CDR2: ENHRY and SYGVKD. This CDR3 spans 13 amino acids. Trimming took 3 bases from V and 7 from J, leaving 12 bases between them. CDR3 residues: CAISEGAPGGYTF. CDR3 DNA sequence: TGTGCCATCAGTGAAGGGGCCCCGGGTGGCTACACCTTC.

The J gene is TRBJ2-7, the V gene TRBV7-2; 12 nucleotides align to TRBD2. CDR1 SGHTA and CDR2 FQGNSA come from the germline V gene. The CDR3 length is 16 residues. The V segment lost 3 bases and the J segment 2 bases; nucleotides outside the gene matches: 5. DNA of the CDR3: TGTGCCAGCAGCTTCGGGACTAGCGGGTCTACCTACGAGCAGTACTTC. Translating gives CASSFGTSGSTYEQYF.

This clone was observed a few times. The rearrangement uses TRBV24-1 and TRBJ2-1, with TRBD1 identical over 8 bases. This CDR3 has 15 amino acids. Germline V lookup: CDR1 KGHDR, CDR2 SFDVKD. The V and J ends lost 9 bases and 9 bases, in that order; junction bases with no gene match: 15. Here the CDR3 reads CATGARGVTGVEQFF. CDR3 DNA sequence: TGTGCCACCGGGGCCAGGGGCGTGACAGGGGTTGAGCAGTTCTTC.

This chain joins TRBV5-4 and TRBJ2-1; D may be TRBD2 (5 bases). The germline V gene has CDR1 SGHNT and CDR2 YYREEE (reference sequence). This CDR3 has 15 residues. V was clipped by 4 bases and J by 0 bases, with 11 bases between them. DNA of the CDR3: TGTGCCAGCAGCCTCAGCGGAAGCTCCTACAATGAGCAGTTCTTC. It codes for CASSLSGSSYNEQFF. Full variable domain (remainder filled in from reference TRBV5-4 and TRBJ2-1): ETGVTQSPTHLIKTRGQQVTLRCSSQSGHNTVSWYQQALGQGPQFIFQYYREEENGRGNFPPRFSGLQFPNYSSELNVNALELDDSALYLCASSLSGSSYNEQFFGPGTRLTVL.

This chain joins TRBV28 and TRBJ1-1, with TRBD1 matching 8 bases. The CDR3 spans 14 residues. Germline V gene data show CDR1 as MDHEN and CDR2 as SYDVKM. Trimming cost V 3 bases and J 8 bases; bases outside gene matches: 8. The CDR3 spells CASSLLPRDREAFF. As DNA, the CDR3 is TGTGCCAGCAGTTTGTTGCCGCGGGACAGGGAAGCTTTCTTT.

The chain combines TRBV6-5 with TRBJ2-7; D may be TRBD1 (6 bases). The CDR3 is 14 residues long. Germline V gene lookup returns CDR1 MNHEY and CDR2 SVGAGI. V was cut by 5 bases and J by 2 bases, with 13 bases left in between. The CDR3 loop reads CASSHEDSTYEQYV. The DNA for the CDR3 is TGTGCCAGCAGTCATGAGGACAGTACCTACGAGCAGTACGTC.

The chain combines TRBV27 with TRBJ1-6, with 9 nucleotides matching TRBD1. Germline V gives CDR1 MNHEY, CDR2 SMNVEV (reference sequence). V shed 6 bases, J shed 9 bases, and the junction held 6 bases outside the gene matches. The CDR3 is 14 amino acids. The CDR3 reads CASRPGTGTSPLHF. The CDR3 coding sequence is TGTGCCAGCAGACCCGGGACAGGGACTTCACCCCTCCACTTT.

The rearrangement uses TRBV29-1 and TRBJ2-1; TRBD1 might be the D (5 bases). The CDR3 consists of 13 residues. Germline V gene sequence: CDR1 SQVTM, CDR2 ANQGSEA. Trimming shortened V by 2 bases and J by 9 bases, and 14 bases separated the two germline ends. The CDR3 sequence: CSVERTPWGEQFF. The CDR3 DNA reads TGCAGCGTTGAAAGGACACCCTGGGGTGAGCAGTTCTTC.

J is TRBJ2-3 and V is TRBV7-3; TRBD2 agrees at 13 bases. The CDR3 has 16 residues. Germline CDR1 SGHTA, CDR2 FQGTGA. The ends lost 4 bases at V and 4 bases at J; junction bases unmatched: 5. The chain's CDR3 is CASSSGLAGVSDTQYF. The CDR3 nucleotides read TGTGCCAGCAGCTCCGGACTAGCGGGAGTCTCAGATACGCAGTATTTT.

This chain links TRBV9 with TRBJ2-3; TRBD1 might be the D (5 bases). CDR3 length: 16 amino acids. From germline, CDR1 is SGDLS and CDR2 YYNGEE. With 2 bases removed from V and 4 bases from J, the gap between germline ends came to 17 bases. CDR3 nucleotide sequence: TGTGCCAGCAGCGTTCACACGGGCCAGGGCCCAGATACGCAGTATTTT. Amino acids: CASSVHTGQGPDTQYF. The variable domain in full, completed from reference TRBV9 and TRBJ2-3, reads DSGVTQTPKHLITATGQRVTLRCSPRSGDLSVYWYQQSLDQGLQFLIQYYNGEERAKGNILERFSAQQFPDLHSELNLSSLELGDSALYFCASSVHTGQGPDTQYFGPGTRLTVL.